The following is a T cell receptor (beta chain) sequence with its context. The sample belongs to a study of blood T cell repertoires in COVID-19. About the study: Nucleic acid was either cDNA or gDNA, and it came from T cells, B-cell-depleted T cells, or PBMCs.

The V and J ends lost 1 base and 2 bases, in that order; junction bases with no gene match: 5. CDR1 and CDR2 from the germline V gene are SGHAT and FQNNGV. The CDR3 totals 15 residues. Data came from immunoSEQ multiplex PCR; TCRdb stores just in-frame clones and leaves some out. The table includes around 270,000 clones, around nine tenths detected once. This TCR was sampled from a middle-aged man who had recovered from COVID-19. The chain carries TRBV11-2 and TRBJ2-7; 7 nucleotides agree with TRBD1. The sequencing sample was made of peripheral blood. The CDR3 sequence: CASSLGQGVTYEQYF. CDR3 DNA: TGTGCCAGCAGCTTAGGGCAGGGGGTAACCTACGAGCAGTACTTC.